This T cell receptor beta chain stems from a study of neurological immune-mediated disorders. One entry per CDR3 protein results from TCRdb running MiXCR on the 5' RACE reads. The repertoire includes about 38,000 distinct CDR3 sequences, around 7.2% of them detected once, and 5.5% to 6.5% sits in the top ten. Germline V gene data show CDR1 as SGHTA and CDR2 as FQGNSA. V was cut by 3 bases and J by 2 bases, with 8 bases left in between. The CDR3 runs to 13 residues. This clonotype has ten or more counts. This chain uses TRBV7-2 with TRBJ2-7, with D hard to call. The TCR comes from a man between 50 and 59 years old in good health. Specimen: CD4+ T cells from blood. In nucleotides, the CDR3 is TGTGCCAGCAGCTTCTCCCTCACCTACGAGCAGTACTTC. Its translation: CASSFSLTYEQYF.